This record concerns one T cell receptor (beta chain) sequence. What it binds is unknown. At the DNA level, this CDR3 is encoded by other sequences in the same sample as well. CD45RO-negative CD8 cells positively selected for CCR7 made up the naive population, which excluded terminally differentiated effector memory CD45RA+ cells. These data belong to a study of shared clonotypes between healthy human individuals. Points from the study as a whole: Of the naive CD4 clonotypes, around 5% were shared across several donors.

Data came from immunoSEQ multiplex PCR; TCRdb stores just in-frame clones and leaves some out. The table lists roughly 550,000 clones, less than 97% of them singletons. Trimming took 1 base from V and 4 from J, leaving 4 bases between them. In germline, CDR1 is SEHNR, CDR2 FQNEAQ (reference sequence). The CDR3 covers 12 residues. The chain joins TRBV7-9 to TRBJ1-1; no clear D gene. The origin of this receptor is a woman aged 30 to 39 in good health. The sequencing input was naive CD8+ T cells sorted from blood. The CDR3 nucleotides read TGTGCCAGCAGCTTAGGGTTCACTGAAGCTTTCTTT. Translated, it gives CASSLGFTEAFF.